This T cell receptor (beta chain) was retrieved from a study of shared clonotypes between healthy human individuals. Overall study results and limits: Among donors, sharing of clonotypes was expected to be affected by sequencing depth. Memory subsets had estimated richness that was generally smaller than that of naive subsets.

Here immunoSEQ multiplex PCR was the method, and the copy in TCRdb shows in-frame clones only, minus some. The sample holds approximately 1,500,000 clones; roughly 96% are singletons and the top ten take 0.95% to 1.5%. A single count supports this clone. Its antigen is still unknown. This CDR3 has 14 amino acids. CDR1 and CDR2 from the germline V gene are SQVTM and ANQGSEA. With 3 bases removed from V and 5 bases from J, the gap between germline ends came to 17 bases. The source of this sequence is a man aged 30-40 years in good health. Sequencing was done on a sample of naive CD4+ T cells sorted from blood. Subset indicated: CD45RA+ positively selected. This chain links TRBV29-1 with TRBJ2-7, with D perhaps matching TRBD1 (5 bases). CDR3 in DNA: TGCAGCGTTGAGATTAGGGCAGGGCAGGACGAGCAGTACTTC. Amino acid sequence: CSVEIRAGQDEQYF.